This T cell receptor beta chain was obtained from a study of beta chain features in type 1 diabetes. The investigators reverse transcribed all of the isolated RNA, so they sequenced expressed TCRB transcripts. Method: immunoSEQ multiplex PCR; TCRdb's copy keeps in-frame clones and lacks some. Seen here are hundreds of thousands of clones, 11% observed once, and the top ten hold approximately 0.05%. This CDR3 region has 13 residues. The V end was cut by 8 bases, the J end by 4 bases, with 14 bases between. Germline V gene lookup returns CDR1 SGHTA and CDR2 FQGTGA. The chain uses TRBV7-3 and TRBJ2-5; D might be TRBD1 (6 bases). The sample consisted of naive CD4+ T cells from blood. The source of this sequence is a woman younger than 35 in good health. The CDR3 loop is CASSIGGAETQYF. The CDR3 DNA is TGTGCCAGCTCGATTGGGGGCGCAGAGACCCAGTACTTC.